This T cell receptor (beta chain) was retrieved from a study of T cell responses to AZD1222 COVID-19 vaccine. About the study: Both about-4-week and about-12-week second-dose recipients were combined.

Germline V gives CDR1 SGHTA, CDR2 FQGNSA. Trimming pared 1 base from V and 5 bases from J, leaving 8 bases between. The CDR3 runs to 14 residues. Concerning this clone itself: Its antigen is undetermined.

Profiled with immunoSEQ multiplex PCR; TCRdb holds only in-frame clones, not every one. This repertoire shows roughly 99,000 clones, more than 70% found once; its top ten account for approximately 7%. Study findings and constraints: Donors were mostly white British, more females; clonal diversity possibly underestimated. Repertoire sampling was restricted to post-peak T cell response timepoints. Only a handful of AZD1222 recipients, several in all, had baseline seropositivity.

The genes are TRBV7-2 and TRBJ1-4; D not resolved. The sequence came from an adult in good health. The sequencing used peripheral blood, collected on day 0 of AZD1222 vaccination. This CDR3 reads CASSLGPANEKLFF. The CDR3 region has the DNA TGTGCCAGCAGCTTAGGGCCGGCCAATGAAAAACTGTTTTTT.